This note documents a single T cell receptor beta chain sequence. Per the germline V gene, CDR1 is LNHDA and CDR2 is SQIVND (reference sequence). Trimming left V 1 base short and J 5 bases short, with 8 bases between. The CDR3 spans 14 residues. The sample belongs to a study of OX40 agonist ivuxolimab in advanced cancers. Whole-study context: Patients were dosed with the agonistic anti-OX40 (CD134) antibody ivuxolimab. Hepatocellular carcinoma, melanoma, renal cell or head and neck cancer was diagnosed in the dose-escalation patients. Every 2 weeks, patients got intravenous ivuxolimab at one of six dose levels (0.01-10 mg/kg).

Generated by immunoSEQ multiplex PCR, the TCRdb table keeps only in-frame clones and is missing some. Altogether about 58,000 clones are present, about four fifths being singletons, with the ten largest covering 3.4%. The sequencing here drew on CD4+ or CD8+ T cells sorted from blood, taken in a trial of the OX40 agonist ivuxolimab. The chain links TRBV19 to TRBJ2-2; D not certain. The clonotype was recovered from an adult with an advanced solid tumor such as melanoma, head and neck, liver or kidney cancer. CDR3 DNA: TGTGCCAGTAGTATAGGCAGTTCTACCGGGGAGCTGTTTTTT. Its protein product is CASSIGSSTGELFF. Full variable domain (missing parts from reference TRBV19 and TRBJ2-2): DGGITQSPKYLFRKEGQNVTLSCEQNLNHDAMYWYRQDPGQGLRLIYYSQIVNDFQKGDIAEGYSVSREKKESFPLTVTSAQKNPTAFYLCASSIGSSTGELFFGEGSRLTVL.